These T cell receptor beta chains were read from a single sample in a study of blood T cell repertoires in COVID-19. The data were produced by immunoSEQ multiplex PCR, yet TCRdb's version contains in-frame clones alone and is incomplete. This repertoire shows approximately 150,000 clones, more than 75% found once; its top ten account for 3.5% to 4.5%. The sample consisted of peripheral blood. The receptors derive from a man in his sixties with acute or convalescent COVID-19. Each CDR3 is given with its conserved first and last residue. The D gene is left open where the match is weak. Clone size appears in some rows only: once, few, many, or a class for an expanded clone.

abundance | d_gene | j_gene | v_gene | CDR3nt | CDR3aa
few | . | TRBJ2-1 | TRBV3-1/TRBV3-2 | TGTGCCAGCAGCCCTCGTTATTCAGGGACCTACAATGAGCAGTTCTTC | CASSPRYSGTYNEQFF
. | . | TRBJ2-5 | TRBV11-2 | TGTGCCAGCAGCCTCCAAGAGACCCAGTACTTC | CASSLQETQYF
. | . | TRBJ2-2 | TRBV30 | TGTGCCTGGAGTGGCGCCGGGGAGCTGTTTTTT | CAWSGAGELFF
. | . | TRBJ2-1 | TRBV13 | TGTGCCAGCAGCATTAGGGGGGGCCGCAATGAGCAGTTCTTC | CASSIRGGRNEQFF
few | TRBD2 | TRBJ2-7 | TRBV7-9 | TGTGCCAGCAGCTTAAGGCGGGAGGAGCTAGGGCAGTACTTC | CASSLRREELGQYF
once | . | TRBJ2-1 | TRBV4-1 | TGCGCCAGCAGCCAAACGCTCGAGACGGGGTCCTACAATGAGCAGTTCTTC | CASSQTLETGSYNEQFF
few | TRBD2 | TRBJ2-2 | TRBV2 | TGTGCCAGCAGGGAACAACGCGGGAGGACCGGGGAGCTGTTTTTT | CASREQRGRTGELFF
. | . | TRBJ2-5 | TRBV5-6 | TGTGCCAGCAGCTTGCGAGGGAGGAGGACGGAGACCCAGTACTTC | CASSLRGRRTETQYF
. | . | TRBJ1-2 | TRBV30 | TGTGCCTGGATCTCACAGAATAACTATGGCTACACCTTC | CAWISQNNYGYTF
. | TRBD2 | TRBJ2-1 | TRBV28 | TGTGCCAGCAGTTTAACGGGAGGGCCAGAGAATGAGCAGTTCTTC | CASSLTGGPENEQFF
. | . | TRBJ2-7 | TRBV7-2 | TGTGCCAGCAGACAAGCGGCAACTAGCAACTACGAGCAGTACTTC | CASRQAATSNYEQYF
. | TRBD2 | TRBJ2-7 | TRBV5-6 | TGTGCCAGCAGCTTGGAACGGGGAGTGACTAGCGGGAAAAACGAGCAGTACTTC | CASSLERGVTSGKNEQYF
. | . | TRBJ2-1 | TRBV27 | TGTGCCAGCAGTTTACCTAGTGGGTATGAGCAGTTCTTC | CASSLPSGYEQFF
. | TRBD1 | TRBJ2-7 | TRBV6-5 | TGTGCCAGCAGTTACGACAGGGGGCAGTACGAGCAGTACTTC | CASSYDRGQYEQYF
once | TRBD1 | TRBJ2-7 | TRBV28 | TGTGCCAGCAGTCCCCCAGACCCGGGACAGGGCCACGAGCAGTACTTC | CASSPPDPGQGHEQYF
. | TRBD2 | TRBJ2-3 | TRBV10-3 | TGTGCCATCAGTGCGGCTAGCGGAGATGTTAGCACAGATACGCAGTATTTT | CAISAASGDVSTDTQYF
. | . | TRBJ1-3 | TRBV3-1/TRBV3-2 | TGTGCCAGCAGCCGACAGACTGGAAACACCATATATTTT | CASSRQTGNTIYF
. | TRBD1 | TRBJ1-2 | TRBV28 | TGTGCAACATGGGGGACAGGGCCCAACTATGGCTACACCTTC | CATWGTGPNYGYTF
once | TRBD2 | TRBJ2-5 | TRBV28 | TGTGCCAGCAACGGACCGGGACTAGGGGCGGAGACCCAGTACTTC | CASNGPGLGAETQYF
. | . | TRBJ1-1 | TRBV30 | TGTGCCTGGAGCCCACGTGGCGGTGAAGCTTTCTTT | CAWSPRGGEAFF
few | . | TRBJ2-1 | TRBV14 | TGTGCCAGCAGCCAAGCGGAACGGGAGACGGGGATTTTCTCCTACAATGAGCAGTTCTTC | CASSQAERETGIFSYNEQFF
once | . | TRBJ2-1 | TRBV10-1 | TGCGCCAGCAGTAGTAGCGGTTCCTACAATGAGCAGTTCTTC | CASSSSGSYNEQFF
once | . | TRBJ1-1 | TRBV28 | TGTGCCAGCAGTTTGGGGGGGATCGGCACTGAAGCTTTCTTT | CASSLGGIGTEAFF
. | TRBD2 | TRBJ2-1 | TRBV6-5 | TGTGCCAGCAGTTACTCGATAGCGGGAGAACAGCAGTTCTTC | CASSYSIAGEQQFF
. | . | TRBJ1-4 | TRBV2 | TGTGCCAGCAGGGACGCCGGGGGGAATGAAAAACTGTTTTTT | CASRDAGGNEKLFF
. | TRBD2 | TRBJ2-7 | TRBV5-1 | TGCGCCAGCAGCTTAGGGAGCGGGAGTAACGAGCAGTACTTC | CASSLGSGSNEQYF
. | TRBD2 | TRBJ2-3 | TRBV27 | TGTGCCAGCAGTTCCTGGACTAGCGGGCACACAGATACGCAGTATTTT | CASSSWTSGHTDTQYF
. | TRBD2 | TRBJ2-2 | TRBV20-1 | TGCAGTGCTAGTAGCGGGAGGGAGGTCGGGGAGCTGTTTTTT | CSASSGREVGELFF
. | . | TRBJ1-1 | TRBV11-2 | TGTGCCAGCAGTCCTACAGAAAACACTGAAGCTTTCTTT | CASSPTENTEAFF
. | . | TRBJ2-3 | TRBV7-2 | TGTGCCAGCAGGCGGGGACAGCTAAACACAGATACGCAGTATTTT | CASRRGQLNTDTQYF
once | . | TRBJ1-1 | TRBV9 | TGTGCCAGCAGCCCCCAGGTAATGAACACTGAAGCTTTCTTT | CASSPQVMNTEAFF
. | TRBD2 | TRBJ2-3 | TRBV5-1 | TGCGCCAGCAGCTTGAAGAATAGCGGGAGTCGGACAGATACGCAGTATTTT | CASSLKNSGSRTDTQYF
. | . | TRBJ2-7 | TRBV14 | TGTGCCAGCAGCCAAGGTAACGGCAGGAAGTACTTC | CASSQGNGRKYF
. | TRBD2 | TRBJ2-1 | TRBV27 | TGTGCCAGCAGTTTATACGGGACTAGCTCGGGCGAGCAGTTCTTC | CASSLYGTSSGEQFF
. | . | TRBJ2-7 | TRBV5-6 | TGTGCCAGCAGCGTCGGGGTTATCTACGAGCAGTACTTC | CASSVGVIYEQYF